A selection of T cell receptor beta chains follows, all from one sample in a study of T cell responses to AZD1222 COVID-19 vaccine. Assay: immunoSEQ multiplex PCR; the TCRdb copy retains only in-frame clones and omits some. This table has about 140,000 clones, about 80% appearing once. The sequencing used peripheral blood, collected on day 0 of AZD1222 vaccination. The receptors here all came from an adult in good health. Each CDR3 is given with its conserved first and last residue. A D gene is named only where the DNA matches it firmly. The listing skips clone size in some rows; elsewhere it reads once, few, many or a size class.

j_call	v_call	clone_size	d_call	cdr3_aa	cdr3_nt
TRBJ2-3	TRBV6-5	.	.	CASSYVVTDTQYF	TGTGCCAGCAGTTACGTGGTAACAGATACGCAGTATTTT
TRBJ2-7	TRBV6-4	.	.	CASSVRVGGTYEQYF	TGTGCCAGCAGTGTCCGGGTCGGGGGTACCTACGAGCAGTACTTC
TRBJ1-1	TRBV5-1	once	TRBD1	CASSQKVETGKNTEAFF	TGCGCCAGCAGCCAGAAAGTGGAGACAGGGAAGAACACTGAAGCTTTCTTT
TRBJ2-3	TRBV5-6	few	.	CASSLDGSDTQYF	TGTGCCAGCAGCCTTGATGGTTCAGATACGCAGTATTTT
TRBJ2-5	TRBV20-1	.	.	CSARWAGSTHF	TGCAGTGCTAGATGGGCAGGGTCAACTCACTTC
TRBJ2-1	TRBV5-1	.	TRBD1	CASSLTGQVTNEQFF	TGCGCCAGCAGCTTAACAGGACAGGTGACTAATGAGCAGTTCTTC
TRBJ2-1	TRBV19	.	.	CASSKTVISYNEQFF	TGTGCCAGTAGTAAGACGGTAATCTCCTACAATGAGCAGTTCTTC
TRBJ2-7	TRBV7-2	.	.	CASSLGGGPYEQYF	TGTGCCAGCAGCTTAGGGGGGGGGCCGTACGAGCAGTACTTC
TRBJ1-4	TRBV5-5	.	.	CASSSWGRGDQDEKLFF	TGTGCCAGCAGCTCGTGGGGACGGGGGGACCAGGATGAAAAACTGTTTTTT
TRBJ1-2	TRBV6-5	.	.	CASSYSGGYGYTF	TGTGCCAGCAGTTACTCAGGGGGCTATGGCTACACCTTC